This entry lists 26 T cell receptor beta chains sequenced from one sample in a study of post-analysis software for immune sequencing data. Overall study results and limits: Among 4 or 5 TRBV segments more frequent in patients than controls were TRBV5-6, TRBV5-1 and TRBV20-1.

Included in the TCR beta cDNA libraries were unique molecular identifiers. TCRdb called the PCR reads again in MiXCR, with one record for every CDR3 protein. This sample yields roughly 430,000 distinct CDR3 sequences, of which approximately 39% are seen a single time; 7.6% belongs to the top ten. The antigens for these receptors are not known. Sequenced material: blood. These TCRs come from a girl aged 2-9 years with multiple sclerosis.

This chain connects TRBV15 to TRBJ2-5; 7 nucleotides match TRBD1. The DNA end favors TRBJ2-7, so the J call may be wrong. This CDR3 is 16 amino acids long. The germline V gene encodes CDR1 LNHNV and CDR2 YYDKDF (reference sequence). The CDR3 coding sequence is TGTGCCACCAGCTCGGGGATGAGGGGGCCAAGCGACGAGCAGTACTTC. This codes for CATSSGMRGPSDEQYF.

CDR3 residues: CASSLERGRGTLGYNEQFF. The CDR3 bases are TGTGCCAGCAGCTTAGAAAGGGGGCGGGGGACGCTAGGATACAATGAGCAGTTCTTC. V is TRBV7-2 and J is TRBJ2-1; D may match TRBD1 or TRBD2 (7 bases each). The germline gives CDR1 SGHTA, CDR2 FQGNSA. V dropped 1 base and J dropped 4 bases, with 23 bases sitting between them. The CDR3 covers 19 residues.

Only a few counts were recorded for this clonotype. The chain has TRBV10-3 and TRBJ2-4; D perhaps matches TRBD2 (5 bases). V lost 4 bases, J lost 13 bases, and 11 bases lay in between. This CDR3 contains 11 residues. The germline CDR1 and CDR2 sequences are ENHRY and SYGVKD. The CDR3 here is CAISATGEQYF. DNA for the CDR3: TGTGCCATCAGTGCGACTGGGGAGCAGTACTTC.

This chain uses TRBV12-3 or TRBV12-4 with TRBJ1-5; no definite D call. This CDR3 spans 15 amino acids. Trimming pared 3 bases from V and 0 bases from J, leaving 9 bases between. The CDR3 DNA reads TGTGCCAGCAGTTTGCGTGGGATTAGCAATCAGCCCCAGCATTTT. This gives the protein CASSLRGISNQPQHF.

The V gene is TRBV10-3, the J gene TRBJ2-5, with 9 positions matching TRBD2. J lost 2 bases, V lost 6 bases, and 1 base had no gene match. This CDR3 region has 13 residues. CDR1 and CDR2 from the germline V gene are ENHRY and SYGVKD. The CDR3 bases are TGTGCCATCAGAACTAGCGGGCAAGAGACCCAGTACTTC. It encodes CAIRTSGQETQYF.

This clonotype came up a few times. The rearrangement links TRBV20-1 to TRBJ2-1, with a possible D match to TRBD2 (5 bases). The CDR3 has 13 amino acids. From germline, CDR1 is DFQATT and CDR2 SNEGSKA (reference sequence). V gave up 0 bases and J gave up 11 bases, with 14 bases separating them. This CDR3 is CSARDLQRPQQFF. The CDR3, as DNA: TGCAGTGCTAGAGATCTTCAGCGGCCCCAGCAGTTCTTC.

Only a few counts were recorded for this clonotype. This chain uses TRBV13 with TRBJ2-7; D is possibly TRBD2 (5 bases). In germline, CDR1 is PRHDT, CDR2 FYEKMQ (reference sequence). The CDR3 loop spans 15 amino acids. Trimming left V 3 bases short and J 2 bases short, with 14 bases between. CDR3 in amino acids: CASSFPPDGTYEQYF. The CDR3 bases are TGTGCCAGCAGCTTCCCTCCGGACGGGACCTACGAGCAGTACTTC.

V is TRBV20-1 and J is TRBJ1-5, with unresolved D. Germline CDR1 and CDR2: DFQATT and SNEGSKA (reference sequence). There are 16 residues in the CDR3. V shed 0 bases and J shed 2 bases, with 14 bases lying between them. CDR3 region: CSARDYAGSGNQPQHF. CDR3 nucleotide sequence: TGCAGTGCTAGAGATTATGCGGGGTCGGGCAATCAGCCCCAGCATTTT.

Here the CDR3 DNA reads TGTGCCAGCAGCGCCCGACTAGCCCTGGACGAGCAGTACTTC. Amino acid sequence: CASSARLALDEQYF. This rearrangement joins TRBV7-2 to TRBJ2-7, with 7 bases aligning to TRBD2. Germline lookup yields CDR1 SGHTA and CDR2 FQGNSA. The CDR3 loop spans 14 amino acids. J was trimmed by 5 bases and V by 5 bases; bases with no gene match: 9.

The chain carries TRBV10-3 and TRBJ2-7; tentatively, D is TRBD1 (6 bases). CDR1 ENHRY and CDR2 SYGVKD come from the germline V gene. Trimming shortened V by 0 bases and J by 1 base, and 7 bases separated the two germline ends. This CDR3 region has 14 residues. In DNA form, the CDR3 reads TGTGCCATCAGTGAGTCGGGGGCATCCTACGAGCAGTACTTC. Its translation: CAISESGASYEQYF.

This clonotype showed up just a few times. The V call is TRBV5-1, the J call TRBJ1-1; D gene ambiguous. Deletions cut 3 bases from V and 0 bases from J, with 6 bases between. Germline CDR1 SGHRS, CDR2 YFSETQ. This CDR3 contains 13 residues. This CDR3 reads CASSWALNTEAFF. As DNA, the CDR3 is TGCGCCAGCAGCTGGGCACTGAACACTGAAGCTTTCTTT. Complete variable domain (other parts from reference TRBV5-1 and TRBJ1-1): KAGVTQTPRYLIKTRGQQVTLSCSPISGHRSVSWYQQTPGQGLQFLFEYFSETQRNKGNFPGRFSGRQFSNSRSEMNVSTLELGDSALYLCASSWALNTEAFFGQGTRLTVV.

This clonotype has ten or more counts. This rearrangement joins TRBV10-3 to TRBJ2-5, with no clear D. Germline CDR1 is ENHRY and CDR2 is SYGVKD. The V gene lost 4 bases and the J gene lost 4 bases, with 10 bases spanning the gap. The CDR3 covers 13 residues. Here the CDR3 reads CAISGNYGETQYF. Written as DNA, the CDR3 is TGTGCCATCAGTGGCAACTACGGAGAGACCCAGTACTTC.

The chain couples TRBV4-2 to TRBJ2-1; 8 nucleotides agree with TRBD2. Trimming cost V 0 bases and J 5 bases; bases outside gene matches: 3. The germline V gene has CDR1 LGHNA and CDR2 YNFKEQ. The CDR3 is 15 residues long. CDR3 residues: CASSQEERGHNEQFF. The DNA of the CDR3 is TGTGCCAGCAGCCAAGAGGAGCGGGGGCACAATGAGCAGTTCTTC.

The chain is built from TRBV7-6 and TRBJ2-1; 12 positions agree with TRBD2. The CDR3 loop spans 15 amino acids. The V and J ends lost 5 bases and 4 bases, in that order; junction bases with no gene match: 3. Germline V gene sequence: CDR1 SGHVS, CDR2 FNYEAQ. CDR3 sequence: CASSRLAGDYNEQFF. CDR3 coding DNA: TGTGCCAGCAGCCGACTAGCGGGGGATTACAATGAGCAGTTCTTC.

A few counts support this clonotype. The chain combines TRBV14 with TRBJ2-7, with 8 positions matching TRBD1. CDR3 length: 16 amino acids. J was trimmed by 4 bases and V by 1 base; bases with no gene match: 9. Germline CDR1 SGHDN, CDR2 FVKESK. CDR3 in amino acids: CASSQVPGQVRYEQYF. The CDR3 DNA follows: TGTGCCAGCAGCCAAGTCCCGGGACAGGTTAGGTACGAGCAGTACTTC.

DNA of the CDR3: TGCGCCAGCAGCTTGTATCAAATTCAAGAGACCCAGTACTTC. This gives the protein CASSLYQIQETQYF. The chain is built from TRBV5-1 and TRBJ2-5, with unresolved D. The length of the CDR3 is 14 residues. Germline CDR1 and CDR2: SGHRS and YFSETQ. V lost 1 base and J 2 bases, leaving 9 bases between the germline ends. The variable domain in full, completed from reference TRBV5-1 and TRBJ2-5, reads KAGVTQTPRYLIKTRGQQVTLSCSPISGHRSVSWYQQTPGQGLQFLFEYFSETQRNKGNFPGRFSGRQFSNSRSEMNVSTLELGDSALYLCASSLYQIQETQYFGPGTRLLVL.

The rearrangement uses TRBV25-1 and TRBJ2-1; 11 positions agree with TRBD2. The CDR3 is 15 amino acids. Germline trimming cut 8 bases from V and 12 bases from J; bases unmatched to any gene: 15. Germline-derived CDR1 and CDR2 are MGHDK and SYGVNS. The chain's CDR3 is CASQRASGGPSGQFF. The CDR3 DNA reads as TGTGCCAGCCAGAGGGCTAGCGGGGGGCCTAGTGGGCAGTTCTTC.

This clonotype came up a few times. The gene calls are TRBV5-1 and TRBJ1-2; no clear D gene. Germline CDR1 is SGHRS and CDR2 is YFSETQ. V lost 0 bases to trimming and J lost 5 bases, with 14 bases between them. The CDR3 consists of 15 residues. The CDR3 DNA sequence: TGCGCCAGCAGCTTGGGCGACTTTGACCCATATGGCTACACCTTC. Encoded protein: CASSLGDFDPYGYTF.

This clonotype was recorded a few times. J is TRBJ1-4 and V is TRBV4-2; 9 bases align to TRBD1. Looked up from germline, CDR1 is LGHNA and CDR2 is YNFKEQ. CDR3 length equals 15 residues. The V segment lost 4 bases and the J segment 6 bases; nucleotides outside the gene matches: 6. This chain's CDR3 is CASSLGTGNYEKLFF. CDR3 sequence (DNA): TGTGCCAGCAGCCTAGGGACAGGGAATTATGAAAAACTGTTTTTT.

V usage is TRBV5-1 and J usage is TRBJ2-4; 8 nucleotides line up with TRBD1. Per the germline V gene, CDR1 is SGHRS and CDR2 is YFSETQ. The CDR3 contains 14 residues. V lost 2 bases and J lost 5; bases outside the gene matches: 3. This CDR3 reads CASSFGQGQNIQYF. For the CDR3, the DNA is TGCGCCAGCAGCTTTGGACAGGGCCAAAACATTCAGTACTTC.

The chain has TRBV28 and TRBJ1-6; no firm D call. Trimming shortened V by 3 bases and J by 10 bases, and 4 bases separated the two germline ends. Germline V gene lookup returns CDR1 MDHEN and CDR2 SYDVKM. The length of the CDR3 is 11 residues. CDR3 amino acids: CASSFKSPLHF. The CDR3 DNA reads TGTGCCAGCAGTTTCAAATCACCCCTCCACTTT.

This CDR3 is CASSLLGRGTETQYF. CDR3 DNA sequence: TGTGCCAGCAGCTTGTTGGGCCGCGGGACGGAGACCCAGTACTTC. The chain uses TRBV5-6 and TRBJ2-5, with D possibly TRBD2 on 6 matching bases. Looked up from germline, CDR1 is SGHDT and CDR2 is YYEEEE. V was clipped by 1 base and J by 5 bases, with 15 bases between them. The CDR3 consists of 15 residues.

The chain combines TRBV7-2 with TRBJ2-1; D unclear. The germline V gene has CDR1 SGHTA and CDR2 FQGNSA. Deletions cut 1 base from V and 7 bases from J, with 8 bases between. The CDR3 consists of 13 residues. Written as DNA, the CDR3 is TGTGCCAGCAGCTTAGTGCTGGAAAATGAGCAGTTCTTC. Translated, it gives CASSLVLENEQFF.

The chain links TRBV2 to TRBJ2-7, with D maybe TRBD2 (6 bases). CDR1 is SNHLY and CDR2 is FYNNEI in the germline V gene. The CDR3 totals 15 residues. The germline V and J ends were trimmed by 3 bases and 3 bases, with 15 bases remaining between them. This CDR3 is CASSERLALDYEQYF. CDR3 DNA: TGTGCCAGCAGTGAGCGGCTAGCGCTTGACTACGAGCAGTACTTC.

This clonotype was detected only a few times. The chain links TRBV9 to TRBJ2-1; TRBD1 agrees at 7 bases. This CDR3 region has 14 residues. In germline, CDR1 is SGDLS, CDR2 YYNGEE. The J segment lost 7 bases and the V segment lost 0 bases, leaving 4 bases of the junction unmatched. As DNA, the CDR3 is TGTGCCAGCAGCGTAGTCCCACAGGGGAATGAGCAGTTCTTC. It specifies CASSVVPQGNEQFF.

The table lists this clonotype with a few counts. The rearrangement joins TRBV6-1 to TRBJ2-5; 12 nucleotides line up with TRBD2. Germline CDR1 and CDR2: MNHNS and SASEGT. Unmatched junction bases numbered 2, after V lost 10 bases and J lost 2 bases. CDR3 size: 13 residues. Here the CDR3 reads CATTSGGQETQYF. The CDR3 DNA sequence: TGTGCCACCACTAGCGGGGGGCAAGAGACCCAGTACTTC.